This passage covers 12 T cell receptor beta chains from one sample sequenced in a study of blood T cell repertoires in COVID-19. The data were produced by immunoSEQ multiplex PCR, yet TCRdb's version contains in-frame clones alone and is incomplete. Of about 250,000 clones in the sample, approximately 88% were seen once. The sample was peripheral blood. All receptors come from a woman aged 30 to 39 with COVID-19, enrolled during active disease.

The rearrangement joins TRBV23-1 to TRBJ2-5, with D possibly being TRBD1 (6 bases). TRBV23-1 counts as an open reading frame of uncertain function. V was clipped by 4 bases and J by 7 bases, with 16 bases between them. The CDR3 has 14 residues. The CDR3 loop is CASSRGPEGGTQYF. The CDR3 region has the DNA TGCGCCAGCAGTCGGGGCCCCGAAGGGGGGACCCAGTACTTC.

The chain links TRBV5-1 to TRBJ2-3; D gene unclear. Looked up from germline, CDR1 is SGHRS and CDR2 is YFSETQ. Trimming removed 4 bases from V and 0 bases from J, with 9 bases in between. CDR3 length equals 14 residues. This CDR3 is CASSDEVSTDTQYF. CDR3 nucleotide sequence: TGCGCCAGCAGCGACGAGGTTAGCACAGATACGCAGTATTTT.

The CDR3 region has the DNA TGTGCCAGCAGCTTAGTGGCTAGCGGCTACACCTTC. Protein product: CASSLVASGYTF. The J gene is TRBJ1-2, the V gene TRBV7-9; D unclear. Per germline, CDR1 SEHNR and CDR2 FQNEAQ (reference sequence). This CDR3 region has 12 residues. The V end was cut by 1 base, the J end by 8 bases, with 8 bases between.

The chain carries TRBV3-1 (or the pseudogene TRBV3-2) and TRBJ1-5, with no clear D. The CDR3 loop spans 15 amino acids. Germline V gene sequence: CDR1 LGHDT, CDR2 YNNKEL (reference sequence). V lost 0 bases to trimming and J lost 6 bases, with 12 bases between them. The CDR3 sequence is CASSQDFGVSQPQHF. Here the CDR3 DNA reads TGTGCCAGCAGCCAAGATTTCGGGGTAAGTCAGCCCCAGCATTTT.

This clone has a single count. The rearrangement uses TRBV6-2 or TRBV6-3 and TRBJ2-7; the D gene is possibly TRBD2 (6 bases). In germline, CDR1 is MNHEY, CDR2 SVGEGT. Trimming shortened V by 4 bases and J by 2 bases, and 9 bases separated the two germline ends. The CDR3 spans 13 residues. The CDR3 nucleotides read TGTGCCAGCAGTTTCGGGGGACCCTACGAGCAGTACTTC. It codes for CASSFGGPYEQYF.

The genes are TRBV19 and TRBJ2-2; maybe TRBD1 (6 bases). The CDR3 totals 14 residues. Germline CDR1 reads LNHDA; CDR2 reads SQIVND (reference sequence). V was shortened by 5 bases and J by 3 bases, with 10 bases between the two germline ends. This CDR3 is CASSQGLDTGELFF. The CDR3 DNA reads TGTGCCAGTAGTCAGGGGTTGGACACCGGGGAGCTGTTTTTT.

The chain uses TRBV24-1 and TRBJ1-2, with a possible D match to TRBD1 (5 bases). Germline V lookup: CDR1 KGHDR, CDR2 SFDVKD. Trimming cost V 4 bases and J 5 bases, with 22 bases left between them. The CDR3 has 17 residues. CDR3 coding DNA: TGTGCCACCAGTGACACGCGGGACTCCATATACGAATATGGCTACACCTTC. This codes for CATSDTRDSIYEYGYTF.

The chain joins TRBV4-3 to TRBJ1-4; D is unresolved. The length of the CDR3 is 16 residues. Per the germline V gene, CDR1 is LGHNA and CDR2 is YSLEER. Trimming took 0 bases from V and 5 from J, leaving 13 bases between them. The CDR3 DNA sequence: TGCGCCAGCAGCCAAGATCTAGGCAGAAAGAATGAAAAACTGTTTTTT. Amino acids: CASSQDLGRKNEKLFF.

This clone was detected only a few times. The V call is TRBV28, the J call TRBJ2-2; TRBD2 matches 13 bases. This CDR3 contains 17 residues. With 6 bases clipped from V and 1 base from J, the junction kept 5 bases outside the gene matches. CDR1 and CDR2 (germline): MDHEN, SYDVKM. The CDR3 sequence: CASRPWTSGGNTGELFF. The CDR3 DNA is TGTGCCAGCAGGCCTTGGACTAGCGGGGGGAACACCGGGGAGCTGTTTTTT.

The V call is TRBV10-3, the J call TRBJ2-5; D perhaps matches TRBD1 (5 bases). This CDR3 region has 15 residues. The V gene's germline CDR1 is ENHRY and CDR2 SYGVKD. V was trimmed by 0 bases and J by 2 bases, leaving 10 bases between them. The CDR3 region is CAISESGAPQETQYF. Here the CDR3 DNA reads TGTGCCATCAGTGAGTCAGGGGCCCCACAAGAGACCCAGTACTTC.

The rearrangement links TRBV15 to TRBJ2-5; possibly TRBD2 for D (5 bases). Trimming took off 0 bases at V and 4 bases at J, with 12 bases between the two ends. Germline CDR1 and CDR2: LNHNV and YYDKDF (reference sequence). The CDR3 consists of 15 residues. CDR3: CATSRDVGDRETQYF. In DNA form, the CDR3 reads TGTGCCACCAGCAGAGATGTCGGGGATCGAGAGACCCAGTACTTC. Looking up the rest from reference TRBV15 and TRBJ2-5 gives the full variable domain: DAMVIQNPRYQVTQFGKPVTLSCSQTLNHNVMYWYQQKSSQAPKLLFHYYDKDFNNEADTPDNFQSRRPNTSFCFLDIRSPGLGDTAMYLCATSRDVGDRETQYFGPGTRLLVL.

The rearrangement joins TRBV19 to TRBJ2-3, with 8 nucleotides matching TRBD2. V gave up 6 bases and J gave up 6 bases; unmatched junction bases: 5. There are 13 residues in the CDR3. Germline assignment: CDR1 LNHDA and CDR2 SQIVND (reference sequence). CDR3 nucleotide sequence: TGTGCCAGTAGCGGGAGGGCCTGGGATACGCAGTATTTT. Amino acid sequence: CASSGRAWDTQYF.